These 11 T cell receptor beta chains share one sample of origin, sequenced in a study of T cells after yellow fever vaccination. TCRdb redid the calling of the 5' RACE reads with MiXCR, one entry per CDR3 protein. The table shows 350,000 to 450,000 distinct CDR3 sequences, with over 15% occurring only once. The material was PBMCs, obtained before the yellow fever booster vaccination. Source of these receptors: a man aged 18-30 years who received the YFV17D yellow fever vaccine.

This clonotype has at least ten counts. The chain carries TRBV7-9 and TRBJ2-7; no definite D call. V lost 3 bases to trimming and J lost 2 bases, with 8 bases between them. The CDR3 runs 13 residues. The germline V gene has CDR1 SEHNR and CDR2 FQNEAQ (reference sequence). CDR3 sequence reads: CASSFGNTYEQYV. The CDR3 DNA sequence: TGTGCCAGCAGCTTCGGTAATACCTACGAGCAGTACGTC.

This clonotype has only a few counts. The chain carries TRBV7-9 and TRBJ1-3; D gene ambiguous. Trimming left V 2 bases short and J 4 bases short, with 12 bases between. In germline, CDR1 is SEHNR, CDR2 FQNEAQ (reference sequence). This CDR3 is 15 amino acids long. The CDR3 nucleotides are TGTGCCAGCAGCTTAAATGTCTACTCAGGAAACACCATATATTTT. Translating it yields CASSLNVYSGNTIYF.

This clonotype was seen a handful of times. The chain has TRBV7-3 and TRBJ2-1, with TRBD1 matching over 9 bases. The germline CDR1 and CDR2 sequences are SGHTA and FQGTGA. V shed 5 bases and J 4 bases; nucleotides not matched to a gene: 6. This CDR3 spans 15 amino acids. CDR3 coding DNA: TGTGCCAGCAGCCAATCCGGGACAGGGTACAATGAGCAGTTCTTC. It encodes CASSQSGTGYNEQFF.

J is TRBJ2-1 and V is TRBV6-6, with TRBD2 matching over 9 bases. J was trimmed by 4 bases and V by 3 bases; bases with no gene match: 1. CDR3 length: 14 residues. Germline assignment: CDR1 MNHNY and CDR2 SVGAGI (reference sequence). CDR3 nucleotides: TGTGCCAGCAGTTATCTAGCGGGGTACAATGAGCAGTTCTTC. Translated: CASSYLAGYNEQFF.

In this sample, this clonotype turned up a few times. This chain connects TRBV7-6 to TRBJ2-1; TRBD2 matches at 11 bases. The CDR3 covers 15 residues. V lost 0 bases to trimming and J lost 10 bases; unmatched junction nucleotides: 5. CDR1 is SGHVS and CDR2 is FNYEAQ in the germline V gene. CDR3 nucleotides: TGTGCCAGCAGCTTAGCTGCTAGCGGGGGGAAGGAGCAGTTCTTC. It translates to CASSLAASGGKEQFF.

This clonotype came up a few times. The V and J genes are TRBV7-6 and TRBJ2-7; 7 nucleotides match TRBD1. The germline CDR1 and CDR2 sequences are SGHVS and FNYEAQ. CDR3 length: 14 residues. V shed 4 bases and J 3 bases; nucleotides not matched to a gene: 6. The CDR3 DNA reads TGTGCCAGCAGCTGGGGGCAGGGGGACTACGAGCAGTACTTC. Protein sequence: CASSWGQGDYEQYF.

This clonotype was seen more than once but under ten times. The J gene is TRBJ2-7, the V gene TRBV10-3; 15 bases map to TRBD2. The CDR3 sequence is 17 residues long. V shed 2 bases and J 4 bases; nucleotides not matched to a gene: 6. Germline CDR1 and CDR2: ENHRY and SYGVKD. In DNA, the CDR3 is TGTGCCATCAGTGAGCCGGGACTAGCGGGGGGACCGTACGAGCAGTACTTC. Translation: CAISEPGLAGGPYEQYF.

This clonotype was picked up a small number of times. The CDR3, as DNA: TGTGCCATCAGGGATAATAGCGGGGGACGCACAGATACGCAGTATTTT. Encoded protein: CAIRDNSGGRTDTQYF. This rearrangement joins TRBV10-3 to TRBJ2-3, with TRBD2 identical over 9 bases. V lost 6 bases to trimming and J lost 1 base; unmatched junction nucleotides: 8. CDR1 and CDR2 from the germline V gene are ENHRY and SYGVKD. The CDR3 spans 16 residues.

The chain has TRBV5-4 and TRBJ2-1, with 8 bases fitting TRBD2. This CDR3 comprises 14 residues. From germline, CDR1 is SGHNT and CDR2 YYREEE (reference sequence). J gave up 6 bases and V 5 bases, and 7 bases lay outside the gene matches. CDR3 residues: CASRMTSDFNEQFF. CDR3 DNA: TGTGCCAGCAGGATGACTAGCGACTTCAATGAGCAGTTCTTC. The variable domain in full, completed from reference TRBV5-4 and TRBJ2-1, reads ETGVTQSPTHLIKTRGQQVTLRCSSQSGHNTVSWYQQALGQGPQFIFQYYREEENGRGNFPPRFSGLQFPNYSSELNVNALELDDSALYLCASRMTSDFNEQFFGPGTRLTVL.

V usage is TRBV6-5 and J usage is TRBJ1-2, with D uncertain. V was shortened by 5 bases and J by 8 bases, with 18 bases between the two germline ends. Germline V lookup: CDR1 MNHEY, CDR2 SVGAGI. The CDR3 extends over 14 amino acids. This CDR3 reads CASSGTGTIVGYTF. CDR3 DNA: TGTGCCAGCAGTGGAACCGGAACTATTGTAGGCTACACCTTC.

This clonotype was recorded many times. The rearrangement joins TRBV20-1 to TRBJ2-1; 12 nucleotides agree with TRBD1. This CDR3 region has 13 residues. V shed 3 bases, J shed 9 bases, and the junction held 3 bases outside the gene matches. The germline V gene encodes CDR1 DFQATT and CDR2 SNEGSKA (reference sequence). For the CDR3, the DNA is TGCAGTGCTAGTGGGACAGGGGGCACTGAGCAGTTCTTC. Translation gives CSASGTGGTEQFF.